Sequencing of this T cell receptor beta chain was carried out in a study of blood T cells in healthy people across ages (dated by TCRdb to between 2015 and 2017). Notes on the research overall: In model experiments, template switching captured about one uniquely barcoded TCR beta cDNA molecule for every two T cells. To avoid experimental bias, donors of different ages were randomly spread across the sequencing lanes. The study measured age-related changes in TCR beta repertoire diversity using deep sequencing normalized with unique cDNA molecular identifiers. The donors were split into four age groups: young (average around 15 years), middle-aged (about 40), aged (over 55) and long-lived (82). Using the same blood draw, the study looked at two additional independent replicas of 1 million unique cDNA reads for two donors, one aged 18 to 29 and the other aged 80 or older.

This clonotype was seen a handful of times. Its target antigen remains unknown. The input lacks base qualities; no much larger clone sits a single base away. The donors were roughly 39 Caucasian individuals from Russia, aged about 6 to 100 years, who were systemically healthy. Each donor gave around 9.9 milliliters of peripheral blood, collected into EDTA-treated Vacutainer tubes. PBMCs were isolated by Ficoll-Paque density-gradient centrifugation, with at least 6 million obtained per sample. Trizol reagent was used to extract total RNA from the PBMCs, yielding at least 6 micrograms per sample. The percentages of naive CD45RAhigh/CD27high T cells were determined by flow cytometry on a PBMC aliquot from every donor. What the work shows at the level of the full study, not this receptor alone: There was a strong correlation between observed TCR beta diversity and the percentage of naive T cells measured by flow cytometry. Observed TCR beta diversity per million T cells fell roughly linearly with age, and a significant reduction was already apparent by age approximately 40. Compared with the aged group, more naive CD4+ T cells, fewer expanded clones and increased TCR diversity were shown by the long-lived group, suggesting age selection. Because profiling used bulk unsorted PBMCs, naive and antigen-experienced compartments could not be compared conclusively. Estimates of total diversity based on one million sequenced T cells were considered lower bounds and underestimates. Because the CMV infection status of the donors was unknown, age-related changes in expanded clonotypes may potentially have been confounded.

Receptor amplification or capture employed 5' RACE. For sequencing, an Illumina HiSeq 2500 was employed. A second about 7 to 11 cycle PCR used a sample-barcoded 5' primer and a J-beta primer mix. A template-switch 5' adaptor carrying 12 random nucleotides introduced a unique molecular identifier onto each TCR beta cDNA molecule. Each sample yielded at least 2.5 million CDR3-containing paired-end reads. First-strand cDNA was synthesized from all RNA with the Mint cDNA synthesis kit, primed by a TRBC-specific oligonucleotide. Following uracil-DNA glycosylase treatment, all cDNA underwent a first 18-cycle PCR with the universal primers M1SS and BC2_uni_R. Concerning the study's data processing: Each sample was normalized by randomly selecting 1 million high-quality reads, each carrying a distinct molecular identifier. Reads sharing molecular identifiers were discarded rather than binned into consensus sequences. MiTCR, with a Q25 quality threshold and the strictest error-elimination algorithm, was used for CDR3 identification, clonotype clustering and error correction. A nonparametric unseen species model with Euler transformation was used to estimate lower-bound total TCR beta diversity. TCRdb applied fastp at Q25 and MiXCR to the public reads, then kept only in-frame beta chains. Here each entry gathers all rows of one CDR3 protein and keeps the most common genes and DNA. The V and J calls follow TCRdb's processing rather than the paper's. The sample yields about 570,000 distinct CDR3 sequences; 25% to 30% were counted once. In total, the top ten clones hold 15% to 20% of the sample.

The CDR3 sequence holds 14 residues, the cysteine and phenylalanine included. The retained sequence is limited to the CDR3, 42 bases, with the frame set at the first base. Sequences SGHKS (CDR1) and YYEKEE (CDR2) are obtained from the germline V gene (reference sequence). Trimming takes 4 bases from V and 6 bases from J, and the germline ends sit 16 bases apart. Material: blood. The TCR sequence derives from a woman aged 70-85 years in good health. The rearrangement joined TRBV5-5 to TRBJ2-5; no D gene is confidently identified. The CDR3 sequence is CASSPSPPSQTQYF. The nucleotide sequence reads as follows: TGTGCCAGCAGCCCCTCGCCGCCTTCTCAGACCCAGTACTTC. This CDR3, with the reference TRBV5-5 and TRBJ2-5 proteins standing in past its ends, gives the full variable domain DAGVTQSPTHLIKTRGQQVTLRCSPISGHKSVSWYQQVLGQGPQFIFQYYEKEERGRGNFPDRFSARQFPNYSSELNVNALLLGDSALYLCASSPSPPSQTQYFGPGTRLLVL.